Below, one T cell receptor (beta chain) is given with its context. The source of the sample is a study of T cell responses to AZD1222 COVID-19 vaccine. Profiled with immunoSEQ multiplex PCR; TCRdb holds only in-frame clones, not every one. This sample has 150,000 to 200,000 clones; 90% to 95% occur once, and the top ten carry approximately 1.8%. Researchers grouped second doses given at about 4 or about 12 weeks into one pool. The CDR3 consists of 14 residues. The V and J ends lost 8 bases and 7 bases respectively, with 20 bases between them. Germline CDR1 is MGHRA and CDR2 is YSYEKL. This clonotype was obtained from an adult who received the AZD1222 COVID-19 vaccine. The rearrangement links TRBV4-1 to TRBJ1-2, with D possibly TRBD1 on 6 matching bases. Specimen: peripheral blood, collected 28 days after the second AZD1222 dose. CDR3 nucleotide sequence: TGCGCCAGCCACAGGGTTGGGGGCGTCGGTGGCTACACCTTC. Translation: CASHRVGGVGGYTF.